The 17 T cell receptor beta chains below were found in one sample sequenced in a study of shared clonotypes between healthy human individuals. Method: immunoSEQ multiplex PCR; TCRdb's copy keeps in-frame clones and lacks some. Of some 2,500,000 clones listed, approximately 90% were seen once; the top ten hold 0.3% to 0.4%. What was sequenced was naive CD4+ T cells from PBMCs. Subset defined: CD45RA+ positively selected. The receptors here all came from a man between 18 and 35 years old in good health. Some clones in this sample may be carry-over from other donors' samples.

The chain is built from TRBV7-6 and TRBJ2-1; 10 positions agree with TRBD2. Germline CDR1 is SGHVS and CDR2 is FNYEAQ. V lost 1 base and J lost 0; bases outside the gene matches: 6. The CDR3 contains 18 residues. The DNA of the CDR3 is TGTGCCAGCAGCTTAGAGTCCAGCGGGAGGGGCTCCTACAATGAGCAGTTCTTC. Translation: CASSLESSGRGSYNEQFF.

As regards this clone: Other DNA sequences in this specimen translate into the identical CDR3. This rearrangement joins TRBV11-2 to TRBJ2-3, with 7 positions matching TRBD2. The trim removed 8 bases at V and 1 base at J, leaving 3 bases unmatched. CDR1 and CDR2 (germline): SGHAT, FQNNGV. The CDR3 is 13 residues long. CDR3 coding DNA: TGTGCCAGCGGGCTAGCGGGCACAGATACGCAGTATTTT. Its translation: CASGLAGTDTQYF.

This chain uses TRBV11-2 with TRBJ2-3; 10 nucleotides align to TRBD1. Trimming at V came to 3 bases and at J to 3 bases, leaving 9 bases not matched to a gene. Germline V gene data show CDR1 as SGHAT and CDR2 as FQNNGV. The length of the CDR3 is 17 residues. CDR3 loop: CASSLDDRGLGTDTQYF. Here the CDR3 DNA reads TGTGCCAGCAGCTTGGACGACAGGGGGCTAGGGACAGATACGCAGTATTTT.

This chain links TRBV20-1 with TRBJ1-3; D is undetermined. Germline CDR1 is DFQATT and CDR2 is SNEGSKA (reference sequence). V shed 6 bases and J shed 5 bases, with 8 bases lying between them. The CDR3 has 11 residues. The DNA for the CDR3 is TGCAGTGCGCACTTAAGAAACACCATATATTTT. This encodes CSAHLRNTIYF.

This clone was seen only once. The rearrangement links TRBV5-1 to TRBJ1-1; D is unresolved. Germline CDR1 is SGHRS and CDR2 is YFSETQ. V gave up 4 bases and J gave up 5 bases, with 18 bases separating them. CDR3 length: 15 residues. The CDR3 nucleotides are TGCGCCAGCAGCAATGGGAACAAAGGCGAGACTGAAGCTTTCTTT. Residues: CASSNGNKGETEAFF.

This chain joins TRBV28 and TRBJ2-5; no clear D gene. The J call is uncertain, as TRBJ2-7 better fits the DNA end. The germline V gene encodes CDR1 MDHEN and CDR2 SYDVKM. The CDR3 consists of 11 residues. CDR3 in amino acids: CASSIFAEQYF. The CDR3 nucleotides are TGTGCCAGCAGTATCTTTGCCGAGCAGTACTTC.

The chain links TRBV30 to TRBJ1-5; the match to TRBD1 covers 8 bases. Germline V gives CDR1 GTSNPN, CDR2 SVGIG (reference sequence). V lost 4 bases, J lost 9 bases, and 11 bases stayed unmatched. The CDR3 runs 14 residues. CDR3 nucleotides: TGTGCCTGGACCGGCGGACAGGGTAGGGGGCCCCAGCATTTT. Its protein product is CAWTGGQGRGPQHF.

V gene TRBV6-7 combines with J gene TRBJ1-5; maybe TRBD1 (5 bases). Being an ORF, TRBV6-7 has a function that is uncertain. The V gene lost 8 bases and the J gene lost 0 bases, with 17 bases spanning the gap. The CDR3 is 16 residues long. The CDR3 DNA reads as TGTGCCAGCTACTTCTCTGGGGGGGATAGCAATCAGCCCCAGCATTTT. It is translated as CASYFSGGDSNQPQHF.

The rearrangement uses TRBV9 and TRBJ2-7; 7 positions agree with TRBD2. CDR3 length: 14 amino acids. V lost 4 bases to trimming and J lost 5 bases; unmatched junction nucleotides: 9. CDR1 and CDR2 (germline): SGDLS, YYNGEE. The CDR3 DNA reads as TGTGCCAGCAGCAAGGGACTACCAGGGAACGAGCAGTACTTC. This sequence encodes CASSKGLPGNEQYF.

In this sample, this clone turned up once. The chain links TRBV30 to TRBJ2-3, with D possibly matching TRBD2 (5 bases). CDR1 and CDR2 (germline): GTSNPN, SVGIG (reference sequence). Trimming removed 0 bases from V and 3 bases from J, with 13 bases in between. This CDR3 is 15 amino acids long. CDR3 region: CAWSVQVIATDTQYF. The CDR3 DNA follows: TGTGCCTGGAGTGTACAAGTGATAGCGACAGATACGCAGTATTTT.

This clone was counted once. V is TRBV7-2 and J is TRBJ1-3; the D is unclear. Germline assignment: CDR1 SGHTA and CDR2 FQGNSA. With 1 base removed from V and 4 bases from J, the gap between germline ends came to 11 bases. This CDR3 spans 15 amino acids. CDR3 sequence: CASSLGGLGGNTIYF. The CDR3 DNA reads as TGTGCCAGCAGCTTAGGCGGATTAGGAGGAAACACCATATATTTT.

The chain uses TRBV6-5 and TRBJ1-1; a possible D gene is TRBD1 (6 bases). V was shortened by 8 bases and J by 7 bases, with 17 bases between the two germline ends. This CDR3 region has 13 residues. CDR1 MNHEY and CDR2 SVGAGI come from the germline V gene. The CDR3 sequence is CASRGAGGGEAFF. CDR3 DNA sequence: TGTGCCAGCCGGGGGGCAGGTGGGGGTGAAGCTTTCTTT.

The chain combines TRBV15 with TRBJ2-7, with 7 nucleotides matching TRBD2. The germline V gene encodes CDR1 LNHNV and CDR2 YYDKDF (reference sequence). After removal of 0 bases from V and 6 bases from J, the junction contained 8 bases not matched to a gene. CDR3 length: 15 residues. The CDR3 nucleotides are TGTGCCACCAGCAGAGATATAGAGCGGGGACTCGAGCAGTACTTC. It yields the protein CATSRDIERGLEQYF.

V and J are TRBV7-9 and TRBJ2-3, with D perhaps matching TRBD2 (6 bases). V was trimmed by 0 bases and J by 2 bases, leaving 9 bases between them. There are 15 residues in the CDR3. Germline V lookup: CDR1 SEHNR, CDR2 FQNEAQ (reference sequence). This CDR3 reads CASSLAGGITDTQYF. DNA for the CDR3: TGTGCCAGCAGCTTAGCGGGGGGAATCACAGATACGCAGTATTTT.

The gene calls are TRBV4-2 and TRBJ2-1; D is perhaps TRBD2 (5 bases). Trimming stripped 2 bases from V and 6 bases from J, with 20 bases between. The CDR3 runs to 17 residues. Germline V gene lookup returns CDR1 LGHNA and CDR2 YNFKEQ. CDR3 in amino acids: CASSQIARRVVANEQFF. CDR3 in DNA: TGTGCCAGCAGCCAAATTGCTAGGCGGGTAGTCGCCAATGAGCAGTTCTTC.

CDR3 DNA sequence: TGCGCCAGCAGCGTAACCCGGGACTCAAACCTGTACTTC. It encodes CASSVTRDSNLYF. The chain couples TRBV5-1 to TRBJ2-7; D perhaps matches TRBD2 (6 bases). The CDR3 is made up of 13 amino acids. Trimming removed 4 bases at V and 12 bases at J, with 20 bases between. Germline assignment: CDR1 SGHRS and CDR2 YFSETQ. The whole variable domain, filled in from reference TRBV5-1 and TRBJ2-7, reads KAGVTQTPRYLIKTRGQQVTLSCSPISGHRSVSWYQQTPGQGLQFLFEYFSETQRNKGNFPGRFSGRQFSNSRSEMNVSTLELGDSALYLCASSVTRDSNLYFGPGTRLTVT.

The chain's CDR3 is CASTFLKNTEAFF. The CDR3 bases are TGTGCCAGCACCTTTCTTAAGAACACTGAAGCTTTCTTT. This chain uses TRBV7-9 with TRBJ1-1; D remains unclear. The CDR3 contains 13 residues. V was cut by 7 bases and J by 1 base, with 10 bases left in between. Germline lookup yields CDR1 SEHNR and CDR2 FQNEAQ (reference sequence).